A selection of T cell receptor beta chains follows, all from one sample in a study of OX40 agonist ivuxolimab in advanced cancers. Sequenced by immunoSEQ multiplex PCR; TCRdb stores in-frame clones only, minus some. The sample includes 60,000 to 70,000 clones, approximately 90% of them seen just once. Sequencing was performed on CD4+ or CD8+ T cells sorted from blood, taken in a trial of the OX40 agonist ivuxolimab. The origin of the receptors is an adult with an advanced solid tumor such as melanoma, head and neck, liver or kidney cancer. Both conserved end residues are part of each CDR3. A D gene is named only where the DNA matches it firmly. The size of a clone is reported for some rows only, either as once, few or many, or as a class for expanded clones.

NA	TRBV6-1	NA	TRBJ1-1	CASSEFHTGRNTEAFF	TGTGCCAGCAGTGAATTCCATACAGGGAGGAACACTGAAGCTTTCTTT
NA	TRBV6-5	NA	TRBJ2-7	CATRDTALYEQYF	TGTGCCACTCGCGACACTGCTCTCTACGAGCAGTACTTC
NA	TRBV6-5	few	TRBJ2-7	CASRPRPDLPYEQYF	TGTGCCAGCAGGCCTAGACCCGACTTACCCTACGAGCAGTACTTC
TRBD2	TRBV7-2	NA	TRBJ2-3	CASGGLAGGTDTQYF	TGTGCCAGCGGTGGCCTAGCGGGAGGAACAGATACGCAGTATTTT
NA	TRBV15	once	TRBJ1-5	CATSRDPGRIGSNQPQHF	TGTGCCACCAGCAGAGATCCAGGTCGGATTGGGAGCAATCAGCCCCAGCATTTT
NA	TRBV6-4	NA	TRBJ2-3	CASSDGTRSTDTQYF	TGTGCCAGCAGTGACGGGACAAGGAGCACAGATACGCAGTATTTT
NA	TRBV28	once	TRBJ1-1	CASSSQVEAFF	TGTGCCAGCAGTTCACAGGTTGAAGCTTTCTTT
NA	TRBV28	NA	TRBJ1-1	CASTRGLFNTEAFF	TGTGCCAGCACTCGCGGGTTATTCAACACTGAAGCTTTCTTT
NA	TRBV6-5	NA	TRBJ1-3	CASSSPGESGNTIYF	TGTGCCAGCAGTTCCCCGGGAGAGAGTGGAAACACCATATATTTT
NA	TRBV6-1	NA	TRBJ2-7	CASKIHGIAGEQYF	TGTGCCAGCAAAATACACGGGATTGCCGGCGAGCAGTACTTC
TRBD2	TRBV20-1	NA	TRBJ2-3	CVGRYTDTQYF	TGCGTCGGGAGGTACACAGATACGCAGTATTTT
NA	TRBV2	NA	TRBJ2-5	CASGDNNKENQYF	TGTGCCAGCGGGGATAATAACAAAGAGAACCAGTACTTC
NA	TRBV7-2	NA	TRBJ2-1	CASSLSRGEQFF	TGTGCCAGCAGCCTCAGTCGGGGTGAGCAGTTCTTC
NA	TRBV10-2	few	TRBJ1-6	CASSESKSPLHF	TGCGCCAGCAGTGAGTCGAAATCACCCCTCCACTTT
TRBD1	TRBV30	NA	TRBJ2-7	CACIHDRGFSYEQYF	TGTGCCTGTATCCACGACAGGGGTTTTTCCTACGAGCAGTACTTC
TRBD1	TRBV5-6	NA	TRBJ1-6	CASRPQGDGSPLHF	TGTGCCAGCAGGCCTCAGGGGGATGGTTCACCCCTCCACTTT
NA	TRBV5-1	NA	TRBJ1-5	CASSLWAGADQPQHF	TGCGCCAGCAGCTTGTGGGCAGGGGCCGATCAGCCCCAGCATTTT
NA	TRBV7-8	NA	TRBJ1-1	CASSLGSWGPLNTEAFF	TGTGCCAGCAGCTTAGGTTCGTGGGGGCCTCTGAACACTGAAGCTTTCTTT
NA	TRBV11-3	NA	TRBJ2-3	CASSLGTDTQYF	TGTGCCAGCAGCCTTGGTACAGATACGCAGTATTTT
NA	TRBV18	NA	TRBJ1-2	CASSPPSRGNDYGYTF	TGTGCCAGCTCACCACCGTCCAGGGGCAATGACTATGGCTACACCTTC
NA	TRBV28	NA	TRBJ1-1	CASILLGGNTEAFF	TGTGCCAGCATCCTCCTCGGGGGGAACACTGAAGCTTTCTTT
NA	TRBV25-1	once	TRBJ1-1	CASSRRSEAFF	TGTGCCAGCAGTCGGCGGAGTGAAGCTTTCTTT
NA	TRBV4-1	NA	TRBJ2-1	CASSQENLGGNEQFF	TGCGCCAGCAGCCAAGAAAATTTGGGCGGGAATGAGCAGTTCTTC
NA	TRBV5-1	NA	TRBJ2-3	CASQRGNSDTQYF	TGCGCCAGCCAGCGAGGGAACTCAGATACGCAGTATTTT
TRBD1	TRBV4-1	NA	TRBJ2-1	CASSQQTGGVPYSSYNEQFF	TGCGCCAGCAGCCAGCAGACAGGGGGCGTACCCTATAGTTCCTACAATGAGCAGTTCTTC
NA	TRBV28	few	TRBJ1-5	CASSPRNEERGNQPQHF	TGTGCCAGCAGTCCGAGGAACGAGGAAAGAGGCAATCAGCCCCAGCATTTT
NA	TRBV10-3	NA	TRBJ1-2	CAISGNYGDPYTF	TGTGCCATCAGTGGAAACTATGGGGATCCCTACACCTTC
NA	TRBV27	NA	TRBJ1-1	CASRVGRMNTEAFF	TGTGCCAGCAGGGTGGGGCGAATGAACACTGAAGCTTTCTTT
NA	TRBV15	NA	TRBJ1-2	CATSREPREANYGYTF	TGTGCCACCAGCAGAGAACCCAGGGAGGCTAACTATGGCTACACCTTC
NA	TRBV28	once	TRBJ2-1	CASSLGLGGPSYNEQFF	TGTGCCAGCAGTTTAGGTTTAGGGGGACCCTCCTACAATGAGCAGTTCTTC
NA	TRBV18	NA	TRBJ2-7	CASSQGRQSYEQYF	TGTGCCAGCTCACAGGGACGACAATCCTACGAGCAGTACTTC
NA	TRBV6-4	once	TRBJ1-5	CASSEFSGQPQHF	TGTGCCAGCAGCGAGTTCTCTGGGCAGCCCCAGCATTTT
TRBD1	TRBV5-6	NA	TRBJ2-1	CASSLTMTGMSYNEQFF	TGTGCCAGCAGCCTCACAATGACAGGGATGTCCTACAATGAGCAGTTCTTC
NA	TRBV9	NA	TRBJ1-2	CASSSGQLNYGYTF	TGTGCCAGCAGCTCCGGACAGCTAAACTATGGCTACACCTTC